The 2 T cell receptor beta chains below were found in one sample sequenced in a study of cytotoxic CD8 clonotypes in ibrutinib-treated CLL. Repertoires were generated with immunoSEQ multiplex PCR, while TCRdb's copy carries only in-frame clones and drops some. The sample carries 200,000 to 250,000 clones, 70% recorded once. The material sequenced was PBMCs, taken after 24 months of ibrutinib treatment. These receptor sequences come from a human donor with chronic lymphocytic leukemia.

This chain links TRBV10-1 with TRBJ1-2; no reliable D call. The V gene lost 4 bases and the J gene lost 0 bases, with 6 bases spanning the gap. CDR3 length: 13 amino acids. The germline CDR1 and CDR2 sequences are WNHNN and SYGVQD (reference sequence). The CDR3 sequence is CASSVDANYGYTF. CDR3 nucleotides: TGCGCCAGCAGTGTCGACGCTAACTATGGCTACACCTTC.

The chain links TRBV2 to TRBJ2-1, with 10 bases aligning to TRBD2. The junction had 6 bases not matched to a gene; V was cut back by 6 bases and J by 4 bases. The CDR3 spans 15 residues. Germline V gene data show CDR1 as SNHLY and CDR2 as FYNNEI. CDR3 DNA: TGTGCCAGCAGCGCCGGGACTAGCGTATACAATGAGCAGTTCTTC. Translated: CASSAGTSVYNEQFF.